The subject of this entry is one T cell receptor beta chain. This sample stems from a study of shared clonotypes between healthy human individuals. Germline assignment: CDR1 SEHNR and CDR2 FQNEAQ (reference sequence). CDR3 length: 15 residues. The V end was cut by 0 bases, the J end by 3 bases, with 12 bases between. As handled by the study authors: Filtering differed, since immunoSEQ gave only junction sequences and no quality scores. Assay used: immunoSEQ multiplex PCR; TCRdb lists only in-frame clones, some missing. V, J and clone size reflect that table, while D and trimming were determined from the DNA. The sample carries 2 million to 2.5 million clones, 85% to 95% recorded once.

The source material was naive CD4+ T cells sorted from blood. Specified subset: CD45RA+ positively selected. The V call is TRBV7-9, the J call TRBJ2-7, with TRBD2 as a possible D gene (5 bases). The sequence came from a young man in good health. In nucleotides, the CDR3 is TGTGCCAGCAGCTTAGCAATGGACGGAGGCTACGAGCAGTACTTC. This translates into CASSLAMDGGYEQYF. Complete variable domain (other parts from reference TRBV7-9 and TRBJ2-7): DTGVSQNPRHKITKRGQNVTFRCDPISEHNRLYWYRQTLGQGPEFLTYFQNEAQLEKSRLLSDRFSAERPKGSFSTLEIQRTEQGDSAMYLCASSLAMDGGYEQYFGPGTRLTVT.